The 12 T cell receptor beta chains below were found in one sample sequenced in a study of blood T cell repertoires in COVID-19. Method: immunoSEQ multiplex PCR; TCRdb's copy keeps in-frame clones and lacks some. In the table there are about 100,000 clones, around 90% of which are singletons. The sample taken for sequencing was peripheral blood. Receptors were obtained from a human donor in a cohort sampled during active COVID-19.

The gene calls are TRBV6-2 or TRBV6-3 and TRBJ2-3; a possible D gene is TRBD2 (6 bases). Germline assignment: CDR1 MNHEY and CDR2 SVGEGT. Trimming removed 5 bases at V and 1 base at J, with 13 bases between. This CDR3 is 15 amino acids long. For the CDR3, the DNA is TGTGCCAGCAGTGCCCTACTAGCCCGCACAGATACGCAGTATTTT. Translation: CASSALLARTDTQYF.

The chain couples TRBV6-4 to TRBJ2-2; a possible D gene is TRBD2 (5 bases). There are 13 residues in the CDR3. Germline CDR1 MRHNA, CDR2 SNTAGT. V was shortened by 4 bases and J by 6 bases, with 9 bases between the two germline ends. The CDR3 sequence is CASSGPGAGELFF. CDR3 in DNA: TGTGCCAGCAGTGGCCCCGGGGCCGGGGAGCTGTTTTTT.

The chain has TRBV10-3 and TRBJ2-7; TRBD2 agrees at 7 bases. Trimming removed 8 bases from V and 3 bases from J; junction bases left unmatched: 1. This CDR3 contains 11 residues. Per the germline V gene, CDR1 is ENHRY and CDR2 is SYGVKD. The CDR3 is CAIGGSYEQYF. The CDR3 region has the DNA TGTGCCATCGGCGGGAGCTACGAGCAGTACTTC.

The CDR3 region is CASSPLPVGLAGGGNTGELFF. CDR3 coding DNA: TGTGCCAGCTCACCCCTCCCTGTTGGACTAGCGGGAGGGGGTAACACCGGGGAGCTGTTTTTT. The genes are TRBV18 and TRBJ2-2; TRBD2 matches at 15 bases. The V and J ends lost 3 bases and 2 bases, in that order; junction bases with no gene match: 13. Looked up from germline, CDR1 is KGHSH and CDR2 is LQKENI. This CDR3 is built from 21 residues.

The rearrangement joins TRBV7-2 to TRBJ2-1, with 9 bases identical to TRBD1. The CDR3 is 14 residues long. The junction had 7 bases not matched to a gene; V was cut back by 5 bases and J by 8 bases. Germline V gives CDR1 SGHTA, CDR2 FQGNSA. CDR3 residues: CASSKQGADYEQFF. For the CDR3, the DNA is TGTGCCAGCAGCAAACAGGGGGCAGACTATGAGCAGTTCTTC. Together with reference TRBV7-2 and TRBJ2-1, the CDR3 gives the full variable domain: GAGVSQSPSNKVTEKGKDVELRCDPISGHTALYWYRQSLGQGLEFLIYFQGNSAPDKSGLPSDRFSAERTGGSVSTLTIQRTQQEDSAVYLCASSKQGADYEQFFGPGTRLTVL.

The chain uses TRBV29-1 and TRBJ2-1; 10 positions agree with TRBD2. This CDR3 contains 14 residues. Germline CDR1 SQVTM, CDR2 ANQGSEA. V lost 8 bases to trimming and J lost 4 bases; unmatched junction nucleotides: 8. This CDR3 reads CSLSSSGSYNEQFF. The CDR3, as DNA: TGCAGCCTCTCTTCTAGCGGGAGTTACAATGAGCAGTTCTTC.

This rearrangement joins TRBV19 to TRBJ2-2; D not certain. The ends were cut back, 1 base at V and 4 bases at J, with 7 bases in the middle. The CDR3 is made up of 14 amino acids. Germline V gene sequence: CDR1 LNHDA, CDR2 SQIVND (reference sequence). The CDR3 sequence: CASSIVVTTGELFF. CDR3 in DNA: TGTGCCAGTAGTATAGTAGTCACCACCGGGGAGCTGTTTTTT.

CDR3 in amino acids: CASSLRTGEWSYEQYF. The CDR3 DNA reads TGCGCCAGCAGCTTGCGGACAGGGGAATGGTCCTACGAGCAGTACTTC. The V call is TRBV5-1, the J call TRBJ2-7, with 9 nucleotides matching TRBD1. Losses at the gene ends were 1 base for V and 1 base for J; bases not matched to a gene: 6. Germline values: CDR1 SGHRS, CDR2 YFSETQ. The CDR3 covers 16 residues.

The gene calls are TRBV5-1 and TRBJ2-7; D is perhaps TRBD2 (5 bases). The length of the CDR3 is 12 residues. Germline V lookup: CDR1 SGHRS, CDR2 YFSETQ. Trimming pared 2 bases from V and 6 bases from J, leaving 9 bases between. This CDR3 is CASSLGGGEQYF. The CDR3, as DNA: TGCGCCAGCAGCTTAGGAGGCGGCGAGCAGTACTTC.

The chain joins TRBV12-3 or TRBV12-4 to TRBJ1-2; no clear D. The ends were cut back, 3 bases at V and 8 bases at J, with 10 bases in the middle. The CDR3 sequence is 12 residues long. The DNA for the CDR3 is TGTGCCAGCAGTTTGGGCAAGGCAGGCTACACCTTC. Protein: CASSLGKAGYTF.

The chain recombines TRBV18 with TRBJ2-7; no clear D. The V end lost 6 bases, the J end lost 4 bases, and 7 bases lay between the germline ends. In germline, CDR1 is KGHSH, CDR2 LQKENI. There are 11 residues in the CDR3. CDR3 bases: TGTGCCAGCTCTGAGAATTACGAGCAGTACTTC. This gives the protein CASSENYEQYF.

The genes are TRBV4-3 and TRBJ1-2, with D hard to call. Germline loops: CDR1 LGHNA, CDR2 YSLEER. The CDR3 runs to 13 residues. V lost 3 bases and J lost 6, with 11 bases in between. The CDR3 loop reads CASSQEGIHGYTF. The CDR3 nucleotides read TGCGCCAGCAGCCAGGAGGGAATACATGGCTACACCTTC.